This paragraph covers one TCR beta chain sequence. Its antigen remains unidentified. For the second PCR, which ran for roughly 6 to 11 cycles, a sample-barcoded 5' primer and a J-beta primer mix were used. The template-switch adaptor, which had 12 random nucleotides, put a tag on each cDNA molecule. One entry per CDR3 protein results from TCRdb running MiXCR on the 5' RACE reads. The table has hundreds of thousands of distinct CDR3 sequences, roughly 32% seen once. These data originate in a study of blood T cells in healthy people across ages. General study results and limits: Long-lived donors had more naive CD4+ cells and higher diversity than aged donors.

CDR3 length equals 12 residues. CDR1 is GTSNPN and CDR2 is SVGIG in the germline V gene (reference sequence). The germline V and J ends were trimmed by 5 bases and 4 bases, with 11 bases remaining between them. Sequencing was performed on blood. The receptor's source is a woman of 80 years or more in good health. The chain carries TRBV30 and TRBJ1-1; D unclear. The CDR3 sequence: CAWRGTATEAFF. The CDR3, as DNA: TGTGCCTGGCGGGGAACAGCCACTGAAGCTTTCTTT.